This T cell receptor beta chain was sequenced in a study of shared clonotypes between healthy human individuals. About this clone itself: Antigen unknown.

This CDR3 region has 16 residues. CDR1 is LGHNA, CDR2 YSLEER, per germline. V dropped 3 bases and J dropped 0; count of bases not matched to a gene: 4. Study-level results: Represented diversity, genetic and exposure-history alike, was limited by few donors.

Sorted-subset replicate PCR reactions contained 200 to 250 ng DNA, corresponding to about 30,000 T cell genomes. Profiled with immunoSEQ multiplex PCR; TCRdb holds only in-frame clones, not every one. Of a few million clones in the sample, over 90% were seen once. The sequence derives from a man aged 18-30 years in good health. Some clones in this sample may be carry-over from other donors' samples. The gene calls are TRBV4-3 and TRBJ2-3; 9 bases map to TRBD2. Sequencing was performed on naive CD4+ T cells from PBMCs. This sample's subset: CD45RA+ positively selected. CDR3: CASSQASGASTDTQYF. The CDR3 nucleotides read TGCGCCAGCAGCCAGGCTAGCGGGGCTAGCACAGATACGCAGTATTTT.